These 9 T cell receptor beta chains originate from one sample sequenced in a study of beta chain features in type 1 diabetes. Isolated RNA was reverse transcribed in full, so expressed TCRB transcripts were sequenced. Sequenced by immunoSEQ multiplex PCR; TCRdb stores in-frame clones only, minus some. The repertoire holds about 250,000 clones, with around an eighth as singletons. Sequencing was done on a sample of naive CD4+ T cells from blood. The receptors come from a middle-aged woman in good health.

The chain couples TRBV14 to TRBJ2-1; D remains unclear. V was trimmed by 1 base and J by 10 bases, leaving 5 bases between them. CDR1 SGHDN and CDR2 FVKESK come from the germline V gene. The CDR3 loop spans 11 amino acids. The CDR3 bases are TGTGCCAGCAGCCAAGTTTCGGAGCAGTTCTTC. It encodes CASSQVSEQFF.

The chain uses TRBV4-2 and TRBJ1-4, with TRBD1 matching over 10 bases. CDR1 is LGHNA, CDR2 YNFKEQ, per germline. This CDR3 has 14 amino acids. V lost 4 bases to trimming and J lost 8 bases; unmatched junction nucleotides: 4. The CDR3 is CASSRGTGDEKLFF. As DNA, the CDR3 is TGTGCCAGCAGCCGAGGGACAGGGGACGAAAAACTGTTTTTT.

A few counts support this clone. The rearrangement joins TRBV19 to TRBJ2-2, with D tentatively TRBD1 (6 bases). V shed 6 bases and J shed 1 base, with 9 bases lying between them. There are 14 residues in the CDR3. CDR1 is LNHDA and CDR2 is SQIVND in the germline V gene (reference sequence). The CDR3 here is CASRKQGNTGELFF. CDR3 in DNA: TGTGCCAGTAGGAAACAGGGGAACACCGGGGAGCTGTTTTTT.

The chain links TRBV7-2 to TRBJ1-6; TRBD1 is a possible D gene (5 bases). The germline gives CDR1 SGHTA, CDR2 FQGNSA. Deletions cut 5 bases from V and 10 bases from J, with 18 bases between. This CDR3 has 15 residues. Written as DNA, the CDR3 is TGTGCCAGCAGCCAGAACGGGGGAGGAGGGTCACCCCTCCACTTT. Translation gives CASSQNGGGGSPLHF.

The chain recombines TRBV2 with TRBJ1-1; D remains unclear. The CDR3 length is 12 residues. V lost 7 bases, J lost 4 bases, and 10 bases lay in between. The germline V gene encodes CDR1 SNHLY and CDR2 FYNNEI. CDR3 DNA sequence: TGTGCCAGCAACTACCGTGGCACTGAAGCTTTCTTT. It yields the protein CASNYRGTEAFF.

This chain uses TRBV9 with TRBJ1-3; D gene unclear. Per germline, CDR1 SGDLS and CDR2 YYNGEE. The CDR3 length is 15 residues. Trimming cost V 4 bases and J 2 bases, with 13 bases left between them. Here the CDR3 reads CASSWRQDPGNTIYF. The CDR3 DNA sequence: TGTGCCAGCAGCTGGAGGCAGGACCCTGGAAACACCATATATTTT.

This clone has at least ten counts. The genes are TRBV14 and TRBJ2-1, with D unresolved. Germline loops: CDR1 SGHDN, CDR2 FVKESK. The CDR3 runs to 11 residues. V gave up 2 bases and J gave up 8 bases, with 4 bases separating them. The CDR3 region has the DNA TGTGCCAGCAGCCAACTCTATGAGCAGTTCTTC. Residues: CASSQLYEQFF.

The sample holds a few counts of this clone. CDR3 bases: TGTGCCAGCAGCTTGTCCCTAGCGGGGAACAACCTTCCCGAGACCCAGTACTTC. It codes for CASSLSLAGNNLPETQYF. The chain has TRBV5-5 and TRBJ2-5; 9 positions match TRBD2. Germline CDR1 is SGHKS and CDR2 is YYEKEE (reference sequence). The CDR3 sequence is 18 residues long. The V and J ends lost 1 base and 5 bases, in that order; junction bases with no gene match: 15.

This clone was found a few times. The DNA for the CDR3 is TGCGCCAGCAGCCCCAATACCTGGACAGGGAGCACAGATACGCAGTATTTT. This codes for CASSPNTWTGSTDTQYF. This chain joins TRBV5-1 and TRBJ2-3, with 8 positions matching TRBD1. With 4 bases clipped from V and 0 bases from J, the junction kept 10 bases outside the gene matches. This CDR3 spans 17 amino acids. Germline V gene data show CDR1 as SGHRS and CDR2 as YFSETQ.